The clone carrying this TCR beta chain came up a few times. This same CDR3 is encoded by further DNA sequences in the sample. This sample was taken from a study of blood T cell repertoires in COVID-19. Study background: Sites across the United States, Italy and Spain contributed samples from acute and convalescent COVID-19. In each case, the material was cDNA or gDNA derived from T cells, B-cell-depleted T cells, or PBMCs.

TCRdb's copy holds only in-frame clones and misses some; the assay was immunoSEQ multiplex PCR. The sample carries about 400,000 clones, 70% to 90% recorded once. Germline V gene lookup returns CDR1 MNHEY and CDR2 SVGEGT. V lost 0 bases, J lost 4 bases, and 6 bases stayed unmatched. The CDR3 contains 16 residues. The sample was peripheral blood. The chain joins TRBV6-2 or TRBV6-3 to TRBJ2-7; the match to TRBD1 covers 10 bases. The receptor's source is a man aged 35-49 years with acute or convalescent COVID-19. Here the CDR3 DNA reads TGTGCCAGCAGTTACTCTAGCCGGGACAGGGGTTACGAGCAGTACTTC. Its protein is CASSYSSRDRGYEQYF.